This is a list of T cell receptor beta chains from one sample in a study of brain T cells in children with intractable seizures. Profiling relied on immunoSEQ multiplex PCR, and the TCRdb table lists in-frame clones only, not all of them. The table shows roughly 120,000 clones, with around 94% occurring only once. The source was peripheral blood, collected at surgery. These receptors were obtained from a boy younger than two with hemimegalencephaly and intractable seizures. Each CDR3 is given with its conserved first and last residue. A D gene is named only where the DNA matches it firmly. Clone size is given for some rows only: seen once, a few or many times, or a class if the clone is expanded.

>TRBD2|-|TRBV7-3|17|TRBJ2-3
CASSQDPLAGAWDTQYF
TGTGCCAGCAGCCAGGACCCACTAGCGGGAGCGTGGGATACGCAGTATTTT
>-|-|TRBV4-1|18|TRBJ1-6
CASSQSPRAPSYNSPLHF
TGCGCCAGCAGCCAAAGCCCCCGGGCCCCCTCCTATAATTCACCCCTCCACTTT
>-|-|TRBV6-6|14|TRBJ2-7
CASSRRDGHYEQYF
TGTGCCAGCAGCCGACGAGACGGTCACTACGAGCAGTACTTC
>-|once|TRBV4-3|15|TRBJ2-3
CASSQEAGGTDTQYF
TGCGCCAGCAGCCAAGAGGCAGGGGGGACAGATACGCAGTATTTT
>-|-|TRBV27|14|TRBJ2-7
CASRPTDSYYEQYF
TGTGCCAGCAGACCGACCGACTCCTACTACGAGCAGTACTTC
>-|-|TRBV27|16|TRBJ1-2
CASSLSAGTANYGYTF
TGTGCCAGCAGTTTAAGCGCGGGCACTGCTAACTATGGCTACACCTTC
>-|-|TRBV27|14|TRBJ1-5
CASKSLTGTRPQHF
TGTGCCAGCAAGTCCCTCACAGGTACCCGGCCCCAGCATTTT
>TRBD2|-|TRBV11-2|14|TRBJ2-7
CASSAGTSGYEQYF
TGTGCCAGCAGCGCCGGGACTAGCGGTTACGAGCAGTACTTC
>-|-|TRBV6-4|13|TRBJ2-7
CASRPGLNYEQYF
TGTGCCAGCAGACCCGGACTAAACTACGAGCAGTACTTC
>-|-|TRBV5-1|15|TRBJ1-5
CASSLAGRNNQPQHF
TGCGCCAGCAGCTTGGCGGGCAGAAACAATCAGCCCCAGCATTTT
>TRBD1|-|TRBV28|15|TRBJ1-5
CASRPGPRGSQPQHF
TGTGCCAGCAGACCGGGACCCAGGGGGAGTCAGCCCCAGCATTTT
>-|-|TRBV28|12|TRBJ1-2
CASSLGAYGYTF
TGTGCCAGCAGTTTGGGAGCCTATGGCTACACCTTC
>-|-|TRBV28|18|TRBJ1-3
CASSFVLQGPLSGNTIYF
TGTGCCAGCAGTTTCGTCCTTCAGGGGCCCCTCTCTGGAAACACCATATATTTT
>TRBD1|-|TRBV28|16|TRBJ1-6
CASSFPGTGYNSPLHF
TGTGCCAGCAGTTTCCCCGGGACAGGGTATAATTCACCCCTCCACTTT
>-|-|TRBV4-2|15|TRBJ1-1
CASSPAGHPNTEAFF
TGTGCCAGCAGCCCGGCGGGACACCCGAACACTGAAGCTTTCTTT
>TRBD1|-|TRBV15|15|TRBJ1-6
CATSAQGVYNSPLHF
TGTGCCACCAGCGCCCAGGGGGTGTACAATTCACCCCTCCACTTT
>TRBD2|-|TRBV9|15|TRBJ2-1
CASSAGTRGDNEQFF
TGTGCCAGCAGCGCTGGGACTAGAGGGGACAATGAGCAGTTCTTC
>-|-|TRBV4-1|16|TRBJ2-5
CASSQVGGKTQETQYF
TGCGCCAGCAGCCAAGTTGGGGGTAAGACCCAAGAGACCCAGTACTTC
>-|-|TRBV11-2|13|TRBJ1-1
CASSLVGQTEAFF
TGTGCCAGCAGCTTAGTAGGACAAACTGAAGCTTTCTTT
>-|-|TRBV18|14|TRBJ1-3
CASSPEQLGNTIYF
TGTGCCAGCTCACCGGAACAGCTCGGAAACACCATATATTTT
>-|-|TRBV5-4|14|TRBJ2-1
CASSLSGPNFEQFF
TGTGCCAGCAGCTTGTCAGGACCTAACTTTGAGCAGTTCTTC
>TRBD1|-|TRBV28|15|TRBJ2-7
CASSFGTGKPYEQYF
TGTGCCAGCAGTTTTGGGACAGGGAAGCCCTACGAGCAGTACTTC
>-|-|TRBV19|12|TRBJ1-5
CASSSTGLPQHF
TGTGCCAGTAGTAGCACAGGGTTGCCCCAGCATTTT
>TRBD2|once|TRBV7-3|15|TRBJ2-1
CASSIGTSGYNEQFF
TGTGCCAGCAGCATCGGGACTAGCGGCTACAATGAGCAGTTCTTC
>-|once|TRBV5-1|15|TRBJ2-7
CASSPAEGRVYEQYF
TGCGCCAGCAGCCCCGCGGAGGGTAGGGTCTACGAGCAGTACTTC
>-|-|TRBV5-1|15|TRBJ2-6
CASSLGQSGANVLTF
TGCGCCAGCAGCTTGGGACAGTCTGGGGCCAACGTCCTGACTTTC
>TRBD1|-|TRBV5-1|15|TRBJ2-7
CASSLGQGETYEQYF
TGCGCCAGCAGCTTGGGACAGGGGGAGACCTACGAGCAGTACTTC
>TRBD1|-|TRBV2|13|TRBJ2-4
CASMGQGLSIQYF
TGTGCCAGCATGGGACAGGGGTTGAGCATTCAGTACTTC
>-|-|TRBV7-2|14|TRBJ2-7
CASSLGLLSYEQYF
TGTGCCAGCAGCTTAGGACTACTCTCCTACGAGCAGTACTTC
>-|once|TRBV5-6|16|TRBJ2-3
CASSWVNYLSTDTQYF
TGTGCCAGCAGCTGGGTGAACTACCTAAGCACAGATACGCAGTATTTT
>TRBD2|-|TRBV5-4|14|TRBJ2-7
CASSLGGGTYEQYF
TGTGCCAGCAGCTTGGGGGGGGGAACCTACGAGCAGTACTTC
>-|-|TRBV6-2/TRBV6-3|16|TRBJ2-7
CASSYRPSLDRDEQYF
TGTGCCAGCAGTTACCGACCCTCACTAGATCGGGACGAGCAGTACTTC
>-|-|TRBV11-2|14|TRBJ2-7
CASSPEAASYEQYF
TGTGCCAGCAGCCCGGAGGCAGCCTCCTACGAGCAGTACTTC
>-|-|TRBV14|18|TRBJ2-1
CASSLNRGGLAAYNEQFF
TGTGCCAGCAGCCTCAACAGGGGGGGACTAGCAGCCTACAATGAGCAGTTCTTC
>TRBD1|-|TRBV25-1|14|TRBJ2-7
CASREQGASYEQYF
TGTGCCAGCAGGGAACAGGGGGCCTCCTACGAGCAGTACTTC
>TRBD2|-|TRBV6-2/TRBV6-3|14|TRBJ2-7
CASSQMGLAGEQYF
TGTGCCAGCAGCCAAATGGGACTAGCCGGGGAGCAGTACTTC
>-|-|TRBV5-6|12|TRBJ1-1
CASSWANTEAFF
TGTGCCAGCAGCTGGGCGAACACTGAAGCTTTCTTT
>TRBD1|-|TRBV11-2|12|TRBJ2-7
CASSRQGAEQYF
TGTGCCAGCAGCCGACAGGGAGCCGAGCAGTACTTC
>-|-|TRBV10-3|18|TRBJ2-7
CAISESLGSITSSYEQYF
TGTGCCATCAGTGAGTCTCTAGGCTCGATTACCAGCTCCTACGAGCAGTACTTC
>-|-|TRBV6-2/TRBV6-3|11|TRBJ1-5
CASSYGGRQHF
TGTGCCAGCAGTTACGGGGGGCGCCAGCATTTT
>TRBD1|-|TRBV5-4|19|TRBJ1-2
CASSSPNGQGSLPNYGYTF
TGTGCCAGCAGCTCCCCGAATGGACAGGGTTCTCTCCCCAACTATGGCTACACCTTC
>-|-|TRBV28|13|TRBJ1-1
CASSLGQNTEAFF
TGTGCCAGCAGTTTAGGACAGAACACTGAAGCTTTCTTT
>-|-|TRBV11-2|12|TRBJ1-2
CASSPGWGGYTF
TGTGCCAGCAGCCCCGGATGGGGAGGCTACACCTTC
>-|-|TRBV6-6|16|TRBJ1-6
CASSYRQSSYNSPLHF
TGTGCCAGCAGTTACCGGCAGAGCTCCTATAATTCACCCCTCCACTTT
>-|-|TRBV4-1|16|TRBJ2-4
CASSQEGSIAKNIQYF
TGCGCCAGCAGCCAAGAAGGCAGCATAGCCAAAAACATTCAGTACTTC
>TRBD2|-|TRBV28|16|TRBJ2-1
CASTIYGTSSYNEQFF
TGTGCCAGCACCATTTACGGGACTAGCAGTTACAATGAGCAGTTCTTC
>-|-|TRBV5-5|13|TRBJ2-7
CASSSDSLYEQYF
TGTGCCAGCAGCTCCGACAGCCTTTACGAGCAGTACTTC
>-|-|TRBV9|15|TRBJ2-6
CASSVAGSGANVLTF
TGTGCCAGCAGCGTAGCGGGCTCTGGGGCCAACGTCCTGACTTTC
>-|few|TRBV14|15|TRBJ1-5
CASSQNRAKHQPQHF
TGTGCCAGCAGCCAAAACAGGGCCAAGCATCAGCCCCAGCATTTT
>TRBD2|-|TRBV19|15|TRBJ2-2
CASSILAGDTGELFF
TGTGCCAGTAGTATCCTAGCGGGAGACACCGGGGAGCTGTTTTTT
>-|-|TRBV27|16|TRBJ1-5
CASSLSRAALPQPQHF
TGTGCCAGCAGTTTATCAAGGGCAGCCCTTCCTCAGCCCCAGCATTTT
>TRBD1|-|TRBV7-9|17|TRBJ1-2
CASSLEGAGANNYGYTF
TGTGCCAGCAGCTTAGAGGGGGCAGGGGCCAATAACTATGGCTACACCTTC
>-|-|TRBV6-2/TRBV6-3|11|TRBJ2-1
CASSHGASEFF
TGTGCCAGCAGTCACGGGGCTAGCGAGTTCTTC
>-|-|TRBV6-5|15|TRBJ1-5
CASSLDSQLGQPQHF
TGTGCCAGCAGCCTAGACAGTCAGCTCGGGCAGCCCCAGCATTTT
>-|-|TRBV14|15|TRBJ2-5
CASSQDRGYLGTQYF
TGTGCCAGCAGCCAAGATCGGGGGTATCTAGGGACCCAGTACTTC
>TRBD1|-|TRBV11-2|14|TRBJ1-2
CASSPDRDRDGYTF
TGTGCCAGCAGCCCTGACCGGGACAGGGATGGCTACACCTTC
>TRBD1|-|TRBV19|16|TRBJ2-2
CASSNPQGADTGELFF
TGTGCCAGTAGTAACCCACAGGGGGCCGACACCGGGGAGCTGTTTTTT